These T cell receptor beta chains were read from a single sample in a study of Tregs in tolerant kidney transplant recipients. TCRdb's table, derived via immunoSEQ multiplex PCR, lists solely in-frame clones and lacks some. In the table there are 68,000 or so clones, 84% of which are singletons. The sample comprised CD4+ T cells from blood. The receptors come from a human donor in good health. CDR3s include the opening cysteine and the closing phenylalanine or tryptophan. The D gene is left open where the match is weak. Some rows mark clone size as missing; the rest say once, few, many or name a class of expanded clone.

D: NA; V: TRBV9; J: TRBJ2-1; size: NA; DNA: TGTGCCAGCAGCCCCCCCCGTGGGGGAAGGGAGCAGTTCTTC; CDR3: CASSPPRGGREQFF
D: NA; V: TRBV14; J: TRBJ2-5; size: many; DNA: TGTGCCAGCAGCCCGACAGTCCAAGAGACCCAGTACTTC; CDR3: CASSPTVQETQYF
D: TRBD1; V: TRBV6-5; J: TRBJ1-4; size: NA; DNA: TGTGCCAGCAGTTACTTCAGGACAGGGGTTTTT; CDR3: CASSYFRTGVF
D: TRBD2; V: TRBV9; J: TRBJ2-3; size: NA; DNA: TGTGCCAGCAGCCCCCCAACGGGAGGAAGCACAGATACGCAGTATTTT; CDR3: CASSPPTGGSTDTQYF
D: NA; V: TRBV10-3; J: TRBJ1-3; size: few; DNA: TGTGCCATCAGTGAAGGTCGCAGCTTCTCTGGAAACACCATATATTTT; CDR3: CAISEGRSFSGNTIYF
D: NA; V: TRBV28; J: TRBJ1-2; size: NA; DNA: TGTGCCAGCAGTTTAAAGATTGTCTATGGCTACACCTTC; CDR3: CASSLKIVYGYTF
D: TRBD2; V: TRBV11-1; J: TRBJ2-1; size: NA; DNA: TGTGCCAGCAGCTTGGGTCTAGCGGGGGCACCCGACAATGAGCAGTTCTTC; CDR3: CASSLGLAGAPDNEQFF
D: NA; V: TRBV6-5; J: TRBJ2-3; size: few; DNA: TGTGCCAGCAGTCCCCAGGGGCCCGGGGATACGCAGTATTTT; CDR3: CASSPQGPGDTQYF
D: TRBD1; V: TRBV19; J: TRBJ2-7; size: NA; DNA: TGTGCCAGTAGTCAATCCGGGACAGGGAAATTTCACGAGCAGTACTTC; CDR3: CASSQSGTGKFHEQYF
D: TRBD2; V: TRBV6-6; J: TRBJ2-3; size: NA; DNA: TGTGCCAGCAGCCTCGGGACTAGCGGTCCTTTGACGCAGTATTTT; CDR3: CASSLGTSGPLTQYF
D: NA; V: TRBV4-3; J: TRBJ1-2; size: NA; DNA: TGCGCCAGCAGCCAAGCCCCCGACGGGGCCTATGGCTACACCTTC; CDR3: CASSQAPDGAYGYTF
D: NA; V: TRBV15; J: TRBJ1-1; size: few; DNA: TGTGCCACCAGCACATCAGGGTACAGGATGAACACTGAAGCTTTCTTT; CDR3: CATSTSGYRMNTEAFF
D: NA; V: TRBV6-6; J: TRBJ2-7; size: NA; DNA: TGTGCCAGCAGTTACTCGATAGGGACCGGCGGGGACTTC; CDR3: CASSYSIGTGGDF
D: NA; V: TRBV5-1; J: TRBJ2-2; size: NA; DNA: TGCGCCAGCAGCTTGGCAGGCGGCACCAGCCCCGCAAAGGGGGCCGGGGAGCTGTTTTTT; CDR3: CASSLAGGTSPAKGAGELFF
D: TRBD1; V: TRBV5-6; J: TRBJ1-2; size: NA; DNA: TGTGCCAGCAGCTCACAGGGGATAAAGGGCTATGGCTACACCTTC; CDR3: CASSSQGIKGYGYTF
D: TRBD1; V: TRBV10-3; J: TRBJ2-7; size: NA; DNA: TGTGCCATCAGTGGAGTACAGGGGAAAAGGGACTTC; CDR3: CAISGVQGKRDF
D: TRBD2; V: TRBV7-6; J: TRBJ2-7; size: NA; DNA: TGTGCCAGCAGCTTAGGGGCGGGAGGGCCGTCGGACGAGCAGTACTTC; CDR3: CASSLGAGGPSDEQYF
D: NA; V: TRBV19; J: TRBJ1-6; size: once; DNA: TGTGCCAGTAGCACGGAAGTCTCCTATAATTCACCCCTCCACTTT; CDR3: CASSTEVSYNSPLHF
D: NA; V: TRBV2; J: TRBJ2-5; size: NA; DNA: TGTGCCAGCAGTCACTTCCTTCCCCTCCGATCTACAGGGGGCGGGGGGGAGACCCAGTACTTC; CDR3: CASSHFLPLRSTGGGGETQYF
D: NA; V: TRBV7-3; J: TRBJ2-5; size: NA; DNA: TGTGCCAGCAGCTCCGGGACGAAGGAGACCCAGTACTTC; CDR3: CASSSGTKETQYF
D: TRBD1; V: TRBV5-1; J: TRBJ1-4; size: NA; DNA: TGCGCCAGCAGCTTACAGGGGGGAACTAATGAAAAACTGTTTTTT; CDR3: CASSLQGGTNEKLFF
D: TRBD2; V: TRBV19; J: TRBJ2-3; size: NA; DNA: TGTGCCAGTAGTATAAATAGGCGGGGGGACTCAGATACGCAGTATTTT; CDR3: CASSINRRGDSDTQYF
D: NA; V: TRBV6-6; J: TRBJ1-1; size: few; DNA: TGTGCCAGCGGAGTAGGACAGCAGAACACTGAAGCTTTCTTT; CDR3: CASGVGQQNTEAFF
D: NA; V: TRBV6-5; J: TRBJ2-5; size: NA; DNA: TGTGCCAGCAGTGAAAGTTGGGGTCAAGAGACCCAGTACTTC; CDR3: CASSESWGQETQYF
D: NA; V: TRBV20-1; J: TRBJ2-3; size: NA; DNA: TGCAGTGCTCCTTTCACAGATACGCAGTATTTT; CDR3: CSAPFTDTQYF
D: TRBD2; V: TRBV2; J: TRBJ2-3; size: NA; DNA: TGTGCCAGCAGAATTGGCGGGGGGGCTGATACGCAGTATTTT; CDR3: CASRIGGGADTQYF
D: NA; V: TRBV10-1; J: TRBJ1-5; size: NA; DNA: TGCGCCAGCACCTCCAGGACTCAGCCCCAGCATTTT; CDR3: CASTSRTQPQHF